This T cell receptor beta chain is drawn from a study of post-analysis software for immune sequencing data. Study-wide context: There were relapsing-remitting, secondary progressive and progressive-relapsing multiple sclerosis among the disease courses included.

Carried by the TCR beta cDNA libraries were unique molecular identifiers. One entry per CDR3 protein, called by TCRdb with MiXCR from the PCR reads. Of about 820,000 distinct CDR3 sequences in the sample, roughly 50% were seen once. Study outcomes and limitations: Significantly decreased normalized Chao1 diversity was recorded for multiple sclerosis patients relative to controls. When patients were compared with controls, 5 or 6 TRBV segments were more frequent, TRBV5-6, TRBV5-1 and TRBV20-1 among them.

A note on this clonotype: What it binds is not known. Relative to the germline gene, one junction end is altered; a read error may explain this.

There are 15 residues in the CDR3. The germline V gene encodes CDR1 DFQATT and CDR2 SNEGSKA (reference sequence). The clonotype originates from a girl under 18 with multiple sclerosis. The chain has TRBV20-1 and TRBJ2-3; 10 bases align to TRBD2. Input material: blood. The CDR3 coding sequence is TGCAGTGCCCAACGAGCGGGAGGGGCGGGAGATACACAGTATTTT. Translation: CSAQRAGGAGDTQYF.